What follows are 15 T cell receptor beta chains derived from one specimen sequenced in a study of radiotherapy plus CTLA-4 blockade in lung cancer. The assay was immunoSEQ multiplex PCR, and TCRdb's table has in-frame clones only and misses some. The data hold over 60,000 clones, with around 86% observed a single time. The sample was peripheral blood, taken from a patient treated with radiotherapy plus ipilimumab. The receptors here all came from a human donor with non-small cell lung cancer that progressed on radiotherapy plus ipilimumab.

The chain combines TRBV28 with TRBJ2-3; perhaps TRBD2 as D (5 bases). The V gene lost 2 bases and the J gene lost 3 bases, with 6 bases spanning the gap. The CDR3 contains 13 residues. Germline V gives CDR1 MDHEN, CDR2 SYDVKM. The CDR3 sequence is CASSLEGTDTQYF. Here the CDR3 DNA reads TGTGCCAGCAGTTTAGAGGGAACAGATACGCAGTATTTT. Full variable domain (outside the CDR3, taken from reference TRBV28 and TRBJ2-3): DVKVTQSSRYLVKRTGEKVFLECVQDMDHENMFWYRQDPGLGLRLIYFSYDVKMKEKGDIPEGYSVSREKKERFSLILESASTNQTSMYLCASSLEGTDTQYFGPGTRLTVL.

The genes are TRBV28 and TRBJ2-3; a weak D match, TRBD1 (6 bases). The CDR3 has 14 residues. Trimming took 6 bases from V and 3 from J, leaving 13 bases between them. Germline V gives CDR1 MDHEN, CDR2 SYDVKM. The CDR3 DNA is TGTGCCAGCAGCACCCTAACAGGGACAGATACGCAGTATTTT. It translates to CASSTLTGTDTQYF.

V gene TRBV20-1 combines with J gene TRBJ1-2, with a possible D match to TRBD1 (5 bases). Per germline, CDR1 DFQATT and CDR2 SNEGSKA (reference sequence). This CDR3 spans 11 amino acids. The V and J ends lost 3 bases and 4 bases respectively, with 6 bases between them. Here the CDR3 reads CSARGGYGYTF. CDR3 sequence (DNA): TGCAGTGCTAGGGGGGGCTATGGCTACACCTTC.

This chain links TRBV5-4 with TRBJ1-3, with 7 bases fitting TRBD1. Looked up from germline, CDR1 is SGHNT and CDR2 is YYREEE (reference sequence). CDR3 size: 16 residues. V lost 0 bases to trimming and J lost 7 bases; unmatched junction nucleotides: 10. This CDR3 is CASSLAGLTGSNTIYF. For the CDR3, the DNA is TGTGCCAGCAGCTTGGCGGGGTTGACAGGGTCCAACACCATATATTTT.

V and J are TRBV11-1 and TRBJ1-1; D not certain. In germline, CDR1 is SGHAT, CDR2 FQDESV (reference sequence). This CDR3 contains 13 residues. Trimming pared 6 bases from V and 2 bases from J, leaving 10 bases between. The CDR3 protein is CASSISPNTEAFF. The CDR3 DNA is TGTGCCAGCAGTATAAGCCCAAACACTGAAGCTTTCTTT.

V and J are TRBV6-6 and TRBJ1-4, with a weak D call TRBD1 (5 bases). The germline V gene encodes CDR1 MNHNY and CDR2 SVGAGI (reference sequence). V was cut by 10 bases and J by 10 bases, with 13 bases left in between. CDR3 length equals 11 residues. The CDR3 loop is CAIDRGGKLFF. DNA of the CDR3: TGTGCCATAGACCGGGGCGGAAAACTGTTTTTT.

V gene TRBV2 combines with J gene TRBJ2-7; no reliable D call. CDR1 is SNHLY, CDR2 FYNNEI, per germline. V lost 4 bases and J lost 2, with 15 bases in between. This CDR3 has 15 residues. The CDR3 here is CASSGWQSSPYEQYF. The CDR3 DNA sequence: TGTGCCAGCAGTGGGTGGCAGTCATCTCCCTACGAGCAGTACTTC.

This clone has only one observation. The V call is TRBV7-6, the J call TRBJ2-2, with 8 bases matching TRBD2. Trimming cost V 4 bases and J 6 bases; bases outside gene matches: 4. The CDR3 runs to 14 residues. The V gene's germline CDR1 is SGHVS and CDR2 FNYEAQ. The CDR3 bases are TGTGCCAGCAGCTCGCGGGGGGATCCCGGGGAGCTGTTTTTT. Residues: CASSSRGDPGELFF.

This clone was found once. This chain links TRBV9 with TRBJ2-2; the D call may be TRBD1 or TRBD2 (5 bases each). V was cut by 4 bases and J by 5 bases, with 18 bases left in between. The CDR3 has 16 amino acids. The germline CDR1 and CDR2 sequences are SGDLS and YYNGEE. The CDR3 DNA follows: TGTGCCAGCAGCCTATCTCGCGGGCAGGGAACCGGGGAGCTGTTTTTT. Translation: CASSLSRGQGTGELFF.

The CDR3 coding sequence is TGTGCCAGCAGCTTGAACATTAATCAGCCCCAGCATTTT. Residues: CASSLNINQPQHF. J is TRBJ1-5 and V is TRBV7-2; no definite D call. The CDR3 contains 13 residues. Trimming shortened V by 3 bases and J by 4 bases, and 7 bases separated the two germline ends. Germline assignment: CDR1 SGHTA and CDR2 FQGNSA.

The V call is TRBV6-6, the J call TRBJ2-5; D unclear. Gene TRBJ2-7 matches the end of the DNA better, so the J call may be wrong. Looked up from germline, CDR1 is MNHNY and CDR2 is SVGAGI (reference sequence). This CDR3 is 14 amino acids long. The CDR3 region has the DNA TGTGCCAGCAATAGGGCGCAGTCCCCCTACGAGCAGTACTTC. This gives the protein CASNRAQSPYEQYF.

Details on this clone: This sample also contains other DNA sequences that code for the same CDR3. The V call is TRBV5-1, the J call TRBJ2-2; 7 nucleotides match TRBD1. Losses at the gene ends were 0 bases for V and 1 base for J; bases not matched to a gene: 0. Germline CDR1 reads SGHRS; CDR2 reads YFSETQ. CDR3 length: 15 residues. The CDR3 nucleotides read TGCGCCAGCAGCTTGGGACAGGGGAACACCGGGGAGCTGTTTTTT. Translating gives CASSLGQGNTGELFF.

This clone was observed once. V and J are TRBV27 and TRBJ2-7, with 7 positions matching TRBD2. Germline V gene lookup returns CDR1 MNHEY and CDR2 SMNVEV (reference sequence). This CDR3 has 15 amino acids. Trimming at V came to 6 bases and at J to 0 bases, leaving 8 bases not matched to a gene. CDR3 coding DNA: TGTGCCAGCAGCTACGAGGAGCGGGACTCCTACGAGCAGTACGTC. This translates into CASSYEERDSYEQYV.

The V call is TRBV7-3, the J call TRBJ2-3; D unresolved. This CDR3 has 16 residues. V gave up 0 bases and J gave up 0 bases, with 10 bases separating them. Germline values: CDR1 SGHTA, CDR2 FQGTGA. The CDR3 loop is CASSLTFQPSTDTQYF. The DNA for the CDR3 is TGTGCCAGCAGCTTAACGTTCCAGCCTAGCACAGATACGCAGTATTTT.

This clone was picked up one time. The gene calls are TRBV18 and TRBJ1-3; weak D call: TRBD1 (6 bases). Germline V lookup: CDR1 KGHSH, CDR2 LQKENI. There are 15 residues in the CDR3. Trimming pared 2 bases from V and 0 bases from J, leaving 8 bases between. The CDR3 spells CASSPRTASGNTIYF. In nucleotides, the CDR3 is TGTGCCAGCTCACCAAGGACAGCCTCTGGAAACACCATATATTTT.